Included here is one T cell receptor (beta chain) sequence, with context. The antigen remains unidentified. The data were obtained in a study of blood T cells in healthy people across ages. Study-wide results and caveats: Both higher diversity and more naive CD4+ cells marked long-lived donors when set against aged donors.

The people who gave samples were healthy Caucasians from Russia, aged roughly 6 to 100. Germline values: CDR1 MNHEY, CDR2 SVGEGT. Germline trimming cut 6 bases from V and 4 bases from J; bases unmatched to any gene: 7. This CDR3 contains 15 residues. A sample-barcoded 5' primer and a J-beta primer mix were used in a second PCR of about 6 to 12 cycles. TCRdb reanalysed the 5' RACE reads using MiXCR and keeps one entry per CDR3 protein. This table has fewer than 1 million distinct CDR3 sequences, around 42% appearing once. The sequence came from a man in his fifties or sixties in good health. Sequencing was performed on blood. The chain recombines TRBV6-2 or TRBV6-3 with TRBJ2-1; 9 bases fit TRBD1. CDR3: CASSPDRGMYNEQFF. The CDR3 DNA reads TGTGCCAGCAGCCCCGACAGGGGGATGTACAATGAGCAGTTCTTC.